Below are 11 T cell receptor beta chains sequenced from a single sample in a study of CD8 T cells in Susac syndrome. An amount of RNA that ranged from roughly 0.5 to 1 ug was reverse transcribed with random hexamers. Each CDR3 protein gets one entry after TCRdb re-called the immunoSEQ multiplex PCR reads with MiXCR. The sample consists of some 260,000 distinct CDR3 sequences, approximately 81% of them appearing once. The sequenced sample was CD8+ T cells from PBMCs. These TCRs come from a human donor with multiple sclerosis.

This CDR3 reads CASSRSQGGVPYEQYF. The CDR3, as DNA: TGTGCCAGCAGCCGATCACAGGGGGGGGTTCCTTACGAGCAGTACTTC. This chain joins TRBV7-6 and TRBJ2-7, with D tentatively TRBD1 (8 bases). The V end was cut by 5 bases, the J end by 4 bases, with 21 bases between. This CDR3 has 16 amino acids. The V gene's germline CDR1 is SGHVS and CDR2 FNYEAQ.

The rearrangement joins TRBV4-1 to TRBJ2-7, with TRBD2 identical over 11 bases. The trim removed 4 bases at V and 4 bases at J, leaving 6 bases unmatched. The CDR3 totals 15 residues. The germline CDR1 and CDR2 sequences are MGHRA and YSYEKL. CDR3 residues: CASSLGLAAPYEQYF. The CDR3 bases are TGCGCCAGCAGCCTGGGACTAGCGGCCCCATACGAGCAGTACTTC.

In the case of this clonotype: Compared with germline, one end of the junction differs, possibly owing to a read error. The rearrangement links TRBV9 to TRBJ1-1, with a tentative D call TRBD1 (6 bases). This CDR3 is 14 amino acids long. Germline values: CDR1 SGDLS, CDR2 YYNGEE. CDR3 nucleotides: TGTGCCAGCAGCGCGAAAAAGGACAGCAGAGAAGGTTTCTTT. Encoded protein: CASSAKKDSREGFF.

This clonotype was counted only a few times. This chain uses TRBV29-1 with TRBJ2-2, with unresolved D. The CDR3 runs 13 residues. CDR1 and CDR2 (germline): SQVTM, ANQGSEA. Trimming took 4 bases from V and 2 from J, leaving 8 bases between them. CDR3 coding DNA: TGCAGCGTTGTTGGCTCAAACACCGGGGAGCTGTTTTTT. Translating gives CSVVGSNTGELFF.

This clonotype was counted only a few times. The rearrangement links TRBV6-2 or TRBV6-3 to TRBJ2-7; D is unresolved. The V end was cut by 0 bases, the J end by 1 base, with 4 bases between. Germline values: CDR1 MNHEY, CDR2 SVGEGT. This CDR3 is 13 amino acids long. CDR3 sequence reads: CASSYSTSYEQYF. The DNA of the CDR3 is TGTGCCAGCAGTTACTCGACGTCCTACGAGCAGTACTTC.

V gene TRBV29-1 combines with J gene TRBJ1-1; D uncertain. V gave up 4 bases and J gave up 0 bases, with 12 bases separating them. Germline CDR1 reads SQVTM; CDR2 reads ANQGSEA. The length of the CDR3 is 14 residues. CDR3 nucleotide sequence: TGCAGCGTTGGCGAGGAGTTTTTGAACACTGAAGCTTTCTTT. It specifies CSVGEEFLNTEAFF.

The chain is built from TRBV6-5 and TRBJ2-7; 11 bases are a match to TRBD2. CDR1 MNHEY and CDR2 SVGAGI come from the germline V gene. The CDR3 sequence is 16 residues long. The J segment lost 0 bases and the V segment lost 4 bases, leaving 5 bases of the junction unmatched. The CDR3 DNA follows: TGTGCCAGCAGTTCGGTTACTAGCGGGGGCTCCTACGAGCAGTACTTC. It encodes CASSSVTSGGSYEQYF.

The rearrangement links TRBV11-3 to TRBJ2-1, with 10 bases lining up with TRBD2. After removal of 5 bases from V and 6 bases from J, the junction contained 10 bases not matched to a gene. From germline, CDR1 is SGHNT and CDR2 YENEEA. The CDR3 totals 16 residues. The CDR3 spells CASSQSLAGVVNEQFF. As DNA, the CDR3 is TGTGCCAGCAGCCAGTCTCTAGCGGGAGTTGTCAATGAGCAGTTCTTC.

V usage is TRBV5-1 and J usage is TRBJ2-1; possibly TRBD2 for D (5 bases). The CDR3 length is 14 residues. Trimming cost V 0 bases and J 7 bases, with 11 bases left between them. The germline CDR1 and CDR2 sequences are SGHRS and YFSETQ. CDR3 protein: CASSLGSGFNEQFF. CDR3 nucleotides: TGCGCCAGCAGCTTGGGTTCGGGGTTTAATGAGCAGTTCTTC.

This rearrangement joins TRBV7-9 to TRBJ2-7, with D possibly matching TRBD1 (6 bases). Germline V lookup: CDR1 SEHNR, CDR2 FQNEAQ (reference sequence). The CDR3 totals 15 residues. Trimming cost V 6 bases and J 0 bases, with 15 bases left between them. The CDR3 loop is CASSFTGTSSYEQYF. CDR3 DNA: TGTGCCAGCAGTTTTACCGGGACATCCTCCTACGAGCAGTACTTC.

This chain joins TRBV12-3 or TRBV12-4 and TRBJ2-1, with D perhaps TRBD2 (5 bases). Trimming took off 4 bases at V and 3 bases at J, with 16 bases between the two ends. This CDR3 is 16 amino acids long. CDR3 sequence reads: CASSYPAVSVYNEQFF. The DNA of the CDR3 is TGTGCCAGCAGTTACCCAGCGGTTTCTGTCTACAATGAGCAGTTCTTC.